This T cell receptor beta chain stems from a study of early T cells in non-severe SARS-CoV-2 infection. At the level of the study: From unsorted whole blood, bulk RNA was sequenced, and the chains remained unpaired.

Study conclusions and caveats: Matching with VDJdb favored anti-spike CD8 responses (missing private and CD4 specificities).

The TCR library protocol was used to attach unique molecular identifiers. These identifiers were attached to individual cDNA molecules. TCRdb passed the 5' RACE reads through MiXCR, listing each CDR3 protein once. The table has about 90,000 distinct CDR3 sequences, approximately 12% seen once. This clonotype was counted many times. No antigen is known for it. Trimming removed 4 bases at V and 2 bases at J, with 15 bases between. The CDR3 has 15 amino acids. Germline-derived CDR1 and CDR2 are SGHAT and FQNNGV. Sequenced material: whole blood, taken at baseline. The chain uses TRBV11-2 and TRBJ2-7; either TRBD1 or TRBD2 may fit D (5 bases each). The sequence came from an adult who was a healthcare worker with PCR-confirmed SARS-CoV-2 infection or an uninfected control (not recorded which). Here the CDR3 DNA reads TGTGCCAGCAGCTCGGTCCCCGGGGCTGCCTACGAGCAGTACTTC. This encodes CASSSVPGAAYEQYF.